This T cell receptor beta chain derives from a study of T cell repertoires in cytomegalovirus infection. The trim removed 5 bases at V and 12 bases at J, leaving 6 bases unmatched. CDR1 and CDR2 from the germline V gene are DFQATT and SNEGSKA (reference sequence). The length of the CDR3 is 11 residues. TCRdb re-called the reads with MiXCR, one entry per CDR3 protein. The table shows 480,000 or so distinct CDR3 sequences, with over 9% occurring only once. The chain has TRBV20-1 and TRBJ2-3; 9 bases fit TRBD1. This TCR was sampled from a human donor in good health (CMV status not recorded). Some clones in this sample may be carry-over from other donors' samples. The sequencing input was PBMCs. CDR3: CSAHRGLAQYF. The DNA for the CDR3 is TGCAGTGCTCACAGGGGGCTAGCCCAGTATTTT.